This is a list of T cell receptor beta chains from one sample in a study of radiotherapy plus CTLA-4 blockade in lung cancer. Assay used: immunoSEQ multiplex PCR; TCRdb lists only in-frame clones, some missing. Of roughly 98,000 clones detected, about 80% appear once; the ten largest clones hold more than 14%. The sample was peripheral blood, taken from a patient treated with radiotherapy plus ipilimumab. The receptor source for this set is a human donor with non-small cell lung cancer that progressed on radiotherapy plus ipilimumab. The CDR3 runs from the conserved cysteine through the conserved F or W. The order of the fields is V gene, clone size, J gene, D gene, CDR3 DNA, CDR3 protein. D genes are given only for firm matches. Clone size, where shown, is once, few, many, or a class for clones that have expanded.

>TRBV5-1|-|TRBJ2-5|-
TGCGCCAGCAGCTTGGAGGCTAGGAGAGAGACCCAGTACTTC
CASSLEARRETQYF
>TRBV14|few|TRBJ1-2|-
TGTGCCAGCAGCCAGGGGGTGGCAGGGTATGGCTACACCTTC
CASSQGVAGYGYTF
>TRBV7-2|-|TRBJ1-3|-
TGTGCCAGCAGCCCGACTGGATACCTCTCTGGAAACACCATATATTTT
CASSPTGYLSGNTIYF
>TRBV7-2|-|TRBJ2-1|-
TGTGCCAGCAGCTTAGCGCTTGCGGCCAATGAGCAGTTCTTC
CASSLALAANEQFF
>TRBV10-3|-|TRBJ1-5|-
TGTGCCATCAACAGGGACGGGAATCAGCCCCAGCATTTT
CAINRDGNQPQHF
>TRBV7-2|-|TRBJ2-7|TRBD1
TGTGCCAGCAGCTTAGTACAGGGGCGAGCGGTGCAGTACTTC
CASSLVQGRAVQYF
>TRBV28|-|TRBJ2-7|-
TGTGCCAGCAGCTACGGGCGAATCTACGAGCAGTACTTC
CASSYGRIYEQYF
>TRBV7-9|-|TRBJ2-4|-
TGTGCCAGCAGCTTAGGGTCCGGGGAACGCGGGAACATTCAGTACTTC
CASSLGSGERGNIQYF
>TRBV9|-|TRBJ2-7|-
TGTGCCAGCAGCCCTCGACAGGGAGGATTCCACGAGCAGTACTTC
CASSPRQGGFHEQYF
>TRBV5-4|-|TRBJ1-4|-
TGTGCCAGCAGTCCTACAGGGCCTTCTAATGAAAAACTGTTTTTT
CASSPTGPSNEKLFF
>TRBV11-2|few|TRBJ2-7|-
TGTGCCAGCAGCTTAAGTAGGGGATCCTACGAGCAGTACTTC
CASSLSRGSYEQYF
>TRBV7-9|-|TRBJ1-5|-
TGTGCCAGCAGCACCTTAGGATCGCAGCCCCAGCATTTT
CASSTLGSQPQHF
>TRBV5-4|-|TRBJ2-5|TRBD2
TGTGCCAGCAGCCGGGGGGTCGAGACCCAGTACTTC
CASSRGVETQYF
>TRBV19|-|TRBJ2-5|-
TGTGCCAGTAGTAGATACCAAGAGACCCAGTACTTC
CASSRYQETQYF
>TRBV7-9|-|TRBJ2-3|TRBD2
TGTGCCAGCAGCGCTCTAGCGGAGGCAGATACGCAGTATTTT
CASSALAEADTQYF
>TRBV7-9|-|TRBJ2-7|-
TGTGCCAGCAGCTTAGGGCTTACAGGGCTCGAGCAGTACTTC
CASSLGLTGLEQYF
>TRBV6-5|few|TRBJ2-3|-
TGTGCCAGCAGTTACGTGTCAGGGGTGTCAGATACGCAGTATTTT
CASSYVSGVSDTQYF
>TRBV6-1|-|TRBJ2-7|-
TGTGCCAGCAGTCTCCCAAGCTCCTACGAGCAGTACTTC
CASSLPSSYEQYF
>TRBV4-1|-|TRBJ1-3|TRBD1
TGCGCCAGCAGCCAAGATCATTTTGGGACAGGGTTTATATCTGGAAACACCATATATTTT
CASSQDHFGTGFISGNTIYF
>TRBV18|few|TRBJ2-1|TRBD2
TGTGCCAGCTCCCGTTTTAGCGGGAGGGGGGGCAACAATGAGCAGTTCTTC
CASSRFSGRGGNNEQFF
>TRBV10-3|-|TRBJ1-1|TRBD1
TGTGCCATCAGTGAGCTCGGGACAGGGGACACTGAAGCTTTCTTT
CAISELGTGDTEAFF
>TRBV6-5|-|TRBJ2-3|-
TGTGCCAGCAGTTACCTTTTGGGGAGCACAGATACGCAGTATTTT
CASSYLLGSTDTQYF
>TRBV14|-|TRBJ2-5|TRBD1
TGTGCCAGCAGCCGCGGACAGGCCCACAAGGAGACCCAGTACTTC
CASSRGQAHKETQYF
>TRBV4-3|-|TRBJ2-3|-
TGCGCCAGCAGCCAAGAACCCTCGCAGCAGCGCACAGATACGCAGTATTTT
CASSQEPSQQRTDTQYF
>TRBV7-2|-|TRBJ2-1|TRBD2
TGTGCCAGCAGTAGACTAGCGGGACCCTACAATGAGCAGTTCTTC
CASSRLAGPYNEQFF
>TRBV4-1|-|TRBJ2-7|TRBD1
TGCGCCAGCAGCCAAGATCCGGGACAGACCTACGAGCAGTACTTC
CASSQDPGQTYEQYF
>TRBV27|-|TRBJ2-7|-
TGTGCCAGCAGTACACAGGGCCGGGTCCACTACGAGCAGTACTTC
CASSTQGRVHYEQYF
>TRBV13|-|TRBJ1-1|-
TGTGCCAGCAGCCCGGGACACTGGAACACTGAAGCTTTCTTT
CASSPGHWNTEAFF
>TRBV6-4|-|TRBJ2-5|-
TGTGCCAGCAGTGAAACAGGGATAGAGACCCAGTACTTC
CASSETGIETQYF
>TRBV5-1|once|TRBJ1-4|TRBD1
TGCGCCAGCAGCTTGGCACCAAGGACAGGGCAATATGAAAAACTGTTTTTT
CASSLAPRTGQYEKLFF
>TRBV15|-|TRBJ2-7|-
TGTGCCACCAGCAGAGGTGGGTTGGTAGGATCCTACGAGCAGTACTTC
CATSRGGLVGSYEQYF
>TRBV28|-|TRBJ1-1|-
TGTGCCAGCAGTTTAGGGACTCCGGGGGCTTTCTTT
CASSLGTPGAFF
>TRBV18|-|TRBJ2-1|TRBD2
TGTGCCAGCTCACCGGGACTAGCGGGGGCCTACAATGAGCAGTTCTTC
CASSPGLAGAYNEQFF
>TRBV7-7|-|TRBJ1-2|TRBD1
TGTGCCAGCAGCCCTCACGGGGGACAGGGGGCGCTTGGCTACACCTTC
CASSPHGGQGALGYTF
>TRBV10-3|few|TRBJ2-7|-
TGTGCCATCAGCCGAGGCGAGTACGAGCAGTACTTC
CAISRGEYEQYF
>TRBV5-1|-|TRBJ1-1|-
TGCGCCAGCAGCGGGGGCTCTGAAGCTTTCTTT
CASSGGSEAFF
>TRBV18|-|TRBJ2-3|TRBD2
TGTGCCAGCTCACCAGCGAGCGGGAGTAATACGCAGTATTTT
CASSPASGSNTQYF
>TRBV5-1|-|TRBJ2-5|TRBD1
TGCGCCAGCAGCTTGATGGGACAGCAAGAGACCCAGTACTTC
CASSLMGQQETQYF
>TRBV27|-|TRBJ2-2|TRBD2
TGTGCCAGCAGTGAAGGAGCGGGAGGGCCCCCCGGGGAGCTGTTTTTT
CASSEGAGGPPGELFF